This TCR beta chain originates from a study of blood T cells in healthy people across ages. The CDR3 contains 16 residues. Trimming stripped 5 bases from V and 2 bases from J, with 15 bases between. Germline CDR1 and CDR2: PRHDT and FYEKMQ (reference sequence). For the second PCR, which ran for 7 to 11 cycles, a sample-barcoded 5' primer and a J-beta primer mix were used. Via MiXCR, TCRdb re-called the 5' RACE reads, giving one row per CDR3 protein. The sample contains about 1.4 million distinct CDR3 sequences, approximately 59% of which appear only once. The sample comprised blood. J is TRBJ1-4 and V is TRBV13, with TRBD1 as a possible D gene (5 bases). The clonotype was recovered from a man between 18 and 29 years old in good health. The CDR3, as DNA: TGTGCCAGCAGCAGGGGAATTTCAGTCACTAATGAAAAACTGTTTTTT. The encoded protein is CASSRGISVTNEKLFF.